The entry below gives a single TCR beta chain sequence along with its context. What it recognizes is unknown. Germline V gene data show CDR1 as DFQATT and CDR2 as SNEGSKA (reference sequence). Trimming cost V 6 bases and J 2 bases; bases outside gene matches: 7. This CDR3 has 13 residues. Sample treatment: roughly 11-day PBMC culture with coronavirus spike peptide pools or control peptides (ViraFEST assay). With the Oncomine TCR Beta short-read assay, DNA from cultured CD4+ T cells was sequenced. TCRdb ran MiXCR on the PCR reads and lists one entry per CDR3 protein. The repertoire holds about 22,000 distinct CDR3 sequences, with under 60% as singletons. The data are from a study of vaccination and CD4 T cells after COVID-19. Whole-study results and caveats: Convalescent patients displayed spike mono-reactivity in 304 of 307 vaccine-specific clones.

The TCR originated in a human donor who had recovered from COVID-19. This rearrangement joins TRBV20-1 to TRBJ2-7; 7 bases map to TRBD1. Sequencing used CD4+ T cells from blood, cultured in vitro. CDR3: CSAPRQGPYEQYF. The CDR3, as DNA: TGCAGTGCGCCACGACAGGGACCCTACGAGCAGTACTTC.